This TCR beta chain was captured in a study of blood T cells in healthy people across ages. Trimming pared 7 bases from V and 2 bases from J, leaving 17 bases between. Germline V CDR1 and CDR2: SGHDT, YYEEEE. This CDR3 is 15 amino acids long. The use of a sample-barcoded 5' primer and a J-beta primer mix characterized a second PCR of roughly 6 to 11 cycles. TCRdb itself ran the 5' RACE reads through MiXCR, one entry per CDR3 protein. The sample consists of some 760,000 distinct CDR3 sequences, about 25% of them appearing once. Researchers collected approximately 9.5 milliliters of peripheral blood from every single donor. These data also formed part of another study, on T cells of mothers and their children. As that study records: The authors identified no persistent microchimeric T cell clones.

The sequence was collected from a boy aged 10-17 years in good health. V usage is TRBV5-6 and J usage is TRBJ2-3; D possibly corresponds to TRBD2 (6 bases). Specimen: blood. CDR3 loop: CASGHRDFPTDTQYF. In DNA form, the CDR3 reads TGTGCCAGCGGTCACCGGGACTTCCCCACAGATACGCAGTATTTT.